Shown below are 26 T cell receptor beta chains from a single sample sequenced in a study of CD8 T cells in Susac syndrome. It was with random hexamers that 0.5 to 1 ug RNA was reverse transcribed. TCRdb processed the immunoSEQ multiplex PCR reads anew with MiXCR; each CDR3 protein has one entry. The sample yields 150,000 to 200,000 distinct CDR3 sequences, 90% to 95% seen once. The sample consisted of CD4+ T cells from PBMCs. The receptors originated from a human donor with Susac syndrome.

The genes are TRBV20-1 and TRBJ2-1, with TRBD2 matching 9 bases. The CDR3 has 13 amino acids. The V gene's germline CDR1 is DFQATT and CDR2 SNEGSKA (reference sequence). The trim removed 6 bases at V and 6 bases at J, leaving 6 bases unmatched. For the CDR3, the DNA is TGCAGTGCGGGGGGACTAGCAACCAATGAGCAGTTCTTC. It codes for CSAGGLATNEQFF.

The V gene is TRBV5-6, the J gene TRBJ1-1, with no clear D. Trimming stripped 2 bases from V and 5 bases from J, with 4 bases between. This CDR3 spans 11 amino acids. Germline V gene sequence: CDR1 SGHDT, CDR2 YYEEEE. This CDR3 is CASSFGTEAFF. The CDR3 DNA follows: TGTGCCAGCAGCTTCGGGACTGAAGCTTTCTTT.

The chain combines TRBV5-6 with TRBJ2-3, with D perhaps TRBD1 or TRBD2 (5 bases each). The CDR3 length is 13 residues. Trimming cost V 1 base and J 5 bases, with 8 bases left between them. The germline V gene encodes CDR1 SGHDT and CDR2 YYEEEE. CDR3 in DNA: TGTGCCAGCAGCTTGCGGGGACGAGATACGCAGTATTTT. This sequence encodes CASSLRGRDTQYF.

The J gene is TRBJ2-3, the V gene TRBV6-5, with 11 bases that match TRBD2. Germline V gene lookup returns CDR1 MNHEY and CDR2 SVGAGI. This CDR3 has 13 amino acids. Unmatched junction bases numbered 8, after V lost 6 bases and J lost 12 bases. Written as DNA, the CDR3 is TGTGCCAGCAGACCAATAGCGGGGGGGCCCCAGTATTTT. Translated: CASRPIAGGPQYF.

The chain combines TRBV4-1 with TRBJ2-3; the D gene is possibly TRBD1 (6 bases). Per the germline V gene, CDR1 is MGHRA and CDR2 is YSYEKL. Trimming removed 3 bases from V and 6 bases from J, with 10 bases in between. The CDR3 is 13 residues long. This CDR3 reads CASSQRQGDTQYF. CDR3 DNA sequence: TGCGCCAGCAGCCAGAGGCAGGGGGATACGCAGTATTTT.

This clonotype was seen just once. The rearrangement links TRBV6-1 to TRBJ2-3; D may be TRBD2 (7 bases). V lost 2 bases and J lost 10, with 13 bases in between. CDR1 is MNHNS and CDR2 is SASEGT in the germline V gene. The CDR3 length is 13 residues. The CDR3 spells CASSEMGGLAQYF. In DNA form, the CDR3 reads TGTGCCAGCAGTGAAATGGGGGGGCTGGCGCAGTATTTT.

The chain joins TRBV18 to TRBJ2-1, with D tentatively TRBD2 (5 bases). CDR3 length equals 15 residues. The V gene's germline CDR1 is KGHSH and CDR2 LQKENI. Trimming shortened V by 6 bases and J by 7 bases, and 19 bases separated the two germline ends. Here the CDR3 DNA reads TGTGCCAGCTCCCCTACTACCGGGGTGGGGAATGAGCAGTTCTTC. Residues: CASSPTTGVGNEQFF.

This chain connects TRBV4-1 to TRBJ2-3; maybe TRBD2 (5 bases). There are 16 residues in the CDR3. Germline CDR1 and CDR2: MGHRA and YSYEKL. V shed 1 base and J shed 3 bases, with 14 bases lying between them. Written as DNA, the CDR3 is TGCGCCAGCAGCCAAGGTGCGGCTAGCCGGACAGATACGCAGTATTTT. Translation gives CASSQGAASRTDTQYF.

This chain uses TRBV29-1 with TRBJ1-2; 12 bases match TRBD1. The CDR3 covers 18 residues. Per germline, CDR1 SQVTM and CDR2 ANQGSEA. V shed 3 bases, J shed 2 bases, and the junction held 13 bases outside the gene matches. The chain's CDR3 is CSVERRGPGQGANYGYTF. The CDR3 DNA reads as TGCAGCGTTGAGAGGCGGGGCCCGGGACAGGGGGCAAACTATGGCTACACCTTC.

V gene TRBV3-1 combines with J gene TRBJ1-1; D gene uncertain. Trimming cost V 0 bases and J 6 bases, with 5 bases left between them. This CDR3 spans 12 amino acids. CDR1 is LGHDT, CDR2 YNNKEL, per germline (reference sequence). CDR3: CASSQDQSEAFF. The CDR3 nucleotides read TGTGCCAGCAGCCAAGATCAATCTGAAGCTTTCTTT.

The genes are TRBV6-5 and TRBJ2-1; 8 nucleotides agree with TRBD2. The V and J ends lost 6 bases and 0 bases, in that order; junction bases with no gene match: 4. Per germline, CDR1 MNHEY and CDR2 SVGAGI. The CDR3 length is 15 residues. The DNA of the CDR3 is TGTGCCAGCAGGGCGGGACTAGTCTCCTACAATGAGCAGTTCTTC. The encoded protein is CASRAGLVSYNEQFF.

The chain carries TRBV20-1 and TRBJ1-1, with 7 positions matching TRBD1. The CDR3 length is 14 residues. Germline trimming cut 5 bases from V and 1 base from J; bases unmatched to any gene: 7. CDR1 DFQATT and CDR2 SNEGSKA come from the germline V gene (reference sequence). The CDR3 coding sequence is TGCAGTGCTCCTTCCGGGACAGAGAACACTGAAGCTTTCTTT. This translates into CSAPSGTENTEAFF.

This rearrangement joins TRBV7-9 to TRBJ2-3; tentatively, D is TRBD2 (6 bases). The CDR3 consists of 13 residues. Germline V CDR1 and CDR2: SEHNR, FQNEAQ (reference sequence). V was trimmed by 5 bases and J by 8 bases, leaving 14 bases between them. CDR3 sequence: CASSPTSLATQYF. The CDR3, as DNA: TGTGCCAGCAGCCCCACTAGCTTGGCTACGCAGTATTTT.

This clonotype was counted a single time. The V gene is TRBV3-1, the J gene TRBJ2-1; 11 nucleotides agree with TRBD2. The germline gives CDR1 LGHDT, CDR2 YNNKEL (reference sequence). The ends lost 6 bases at V and 4 bases at J; junction bases unmatched: 5. The CDR3 runs to 15 residues. CDR3 nucleotide sequence: TGTGCCAGCAGGCCGACTAGCGGGGCTTACAATGAGCAGTTCTTC. Its protein is CASRPTSGAYNEQFF.

V and J are TRBV6-6 and TRBJ1-1; the D is unclear. V lost 5 bases to trimming and J lost 2 bases, with 9 bases between them. The CDR3 totals 13 residues. Germline loops: CDR1 MNHNY, CDR2 SVGAGI (reference sequence). CDR3 sequence: CASSPRDNTEAFF. DNA for the CDR3: TGTGCCAGCAGTCCCCGGGATAACACTGAAGCTTTCTTT.

This clonotype was counted once. The chain couples TRBV30 to TRBJ2-3; D is uncertain. The CDR3 extends over 13 amino acids. The V gene's germline CDR1 is GTSNPN and CDR2 SVGIG (reference sequence). Trimming took off 4 bases at V and 3 bases at J, with 11 bases between the two ends. The CDR3 reads CAWISPTTDTQYF. The DNA of the CDR3 is TGTGCCTGGATAAGCCCCACTACAGATACGCAGTATTTT. The full variable domain, with the rest looked up from reference TRBV30 and TRBJ2-3, is SQTIHQWPATLVQPVGSPLSLECTVEGTSNPNLYWYRQAAGRGLQLLFYSVGIGQISSEVPQNLSASRPQDRQFILSSKKLLLSDSGFYLCAWISPTTDTQYFGPGTRLTVL.

On this clonotype: Germline is not matched at one junction end, which may reflect a read error. CDR3 amino acids: CASSSQGVGETQYF. The CDR3 bases are TGTGCTAGCAGCTCACAGGGGGTTGGAGAGACCCAGTACTTC. This rearrangement joins TRBV7-7 to TRBJ2-5; TRBD1 aligns across 8 bases. This CDR3 comprises 14 residues. Germline V gene lookup returns CDR1 SSHAT and CDR2 FNYEAQ (reference sequence).

The chain is built from TRBV30 and TRBJ1-5; D may be TRBD1 (6 bases). From germline, CDR1 is GTSNPN and CDR2 SVGIG (reference sequence). Trimming removed 1 base at V and 9 bases at J, with 16 bases between. The CDR3 loop spans 14 amino acids. As DNA, the CDR3 is TGTGCCTGGAGTGCAGGACAGCGAGGGGGGCCCCAGCATTTT. It yields the protein CAWSAGQRGGPQHF.

The chain combines TRBV6-1 with TRBJ1-5; a weak D match, TRBD1 (6 bases). This CDR3 spans 15 amino acids. The germline V gene has CDR1 MNHNS and CDR2 SASEGT. V gave up 6 bases and J gave up 9 bases, with 21 bases separating them. CDR3 DNA sequence: TGTGCCAGCAGCCTAGACAGGTCGGGGAAGGGGCCCCAGCATTTT. Translated: CASSLDRSGKGPQHF.

The chain is built from TRBV5-1 and TRBJ2-7, with TRBD2 matching over 10 bases. This CDR3 is 16 amino acids long. With 2 bases clipped from V and 1 base from J, the junction kept 6 bases outside the gene matches. Germline CDR1 SGHRS, CDR2 YFSETQ. The CDR3 region has the DNA TGCGCCAGCAGCTTCACTAGCGGGATACGTTCCTACGAGCAGTACTTC. Its protein is CASSFTSGIRSYEQYF.

The rearrangement uses TRBV29-1 and TRBJ2-1; 7 bases are a match to TRBD2. The germline V gene encodes CDR1 SQVTM and CDR2 ANQGSEA. This CDR3 region has 12 residues. Trimming took 7 bases from V and 6 from J; bases not matched to a gene: 6. The CDR3 reads CSGGLVRNEQFF. The CDR3 nucleotides read TGCAGCGGAGGACTAGTGCGCAATGAGCAGTTCTTC.

This clonotype appeared a few times. The chain joins TRBV12-3 or TRBV12-4 to TRBJ1-5, with a weak D call TRBD1 (5 bases). Trimming removed 3 bases at V and 7 bases at J, with 7 bases between. The CDR3 length is 12 residues. The CDR3 sequence is CASSFGGQPQHF. As DNA, the CDR3 is TGTGCCAGCAGTTTCGGGGGGCAGCCCCAGCATTTT.

The CDR3 reads CASSQFSGGNQPQHF. The DNA of the CDR3 is TGTGCCAGCAGCCAATTCTCAGGGGGCAATCAGCCCCAGCATTTT. The rearrangement uses TRBV3-1 and TRBJ1-5, with a possible D match to TRBD1 (6 bases). The CDR3 extends over 15 amino acids. V lost 2 bases and J 2 bases, leaving 10 bases between the germline ends. Per the germline V gene, CDR1 is LGHDT and CDR2 is YNNKEL (reference sequence).

The rearrangement links TRBV20-1 to TRBJ1-2; D call uncertain. Germline CDR1 is DFQATT and CDR2 is SNEGSKA (reference sequence). The germline V and J ends were trimmed by 6 bases and 6 bases, with 11 bases remaining between them. CDR3 length: 11 amino acids. CDR3 nucleotide sequence: TGCAGTGCCACAGTGAGAGATGGCTACACCTTC. Amino acids: CSATVRDGYTF.

A single count supports this clonotype. The chain links TRBV7-9 to TRBJ2-7; 8 positions agree with TRBD2. From germline, CDR1 is SEHNR and CDR2 FQNEAQ (reference sequence). Germline trimming cut 5 bases from V and 3 bases from J; bases unmatched to any gene: 6. CDR3 length: 14 amino acids. CDR3 in amino acids: CASSLFAGGYEQYF. The CDR3 nucleotides read TGTGCCAGCAGCCTTTTCGCGGGGGGCTACGAGCAGTACTTC.

CDR3 amino acids: CASSLVTSYEQYF. DNA of the CDR3: TGTGCCAGCAGCTTGGTGACGTCCTACGAGCAGTACTTC. The J gene is TRBJ2-7, the V gene TRBV5-6; D unclear. The CDR3 is 13 amino acids. The germline V gene has CDR1 SGHDT and CDR2 YYEEEE. V gave up 0 bases and J gave up 1 base, with 5 bases separating them.